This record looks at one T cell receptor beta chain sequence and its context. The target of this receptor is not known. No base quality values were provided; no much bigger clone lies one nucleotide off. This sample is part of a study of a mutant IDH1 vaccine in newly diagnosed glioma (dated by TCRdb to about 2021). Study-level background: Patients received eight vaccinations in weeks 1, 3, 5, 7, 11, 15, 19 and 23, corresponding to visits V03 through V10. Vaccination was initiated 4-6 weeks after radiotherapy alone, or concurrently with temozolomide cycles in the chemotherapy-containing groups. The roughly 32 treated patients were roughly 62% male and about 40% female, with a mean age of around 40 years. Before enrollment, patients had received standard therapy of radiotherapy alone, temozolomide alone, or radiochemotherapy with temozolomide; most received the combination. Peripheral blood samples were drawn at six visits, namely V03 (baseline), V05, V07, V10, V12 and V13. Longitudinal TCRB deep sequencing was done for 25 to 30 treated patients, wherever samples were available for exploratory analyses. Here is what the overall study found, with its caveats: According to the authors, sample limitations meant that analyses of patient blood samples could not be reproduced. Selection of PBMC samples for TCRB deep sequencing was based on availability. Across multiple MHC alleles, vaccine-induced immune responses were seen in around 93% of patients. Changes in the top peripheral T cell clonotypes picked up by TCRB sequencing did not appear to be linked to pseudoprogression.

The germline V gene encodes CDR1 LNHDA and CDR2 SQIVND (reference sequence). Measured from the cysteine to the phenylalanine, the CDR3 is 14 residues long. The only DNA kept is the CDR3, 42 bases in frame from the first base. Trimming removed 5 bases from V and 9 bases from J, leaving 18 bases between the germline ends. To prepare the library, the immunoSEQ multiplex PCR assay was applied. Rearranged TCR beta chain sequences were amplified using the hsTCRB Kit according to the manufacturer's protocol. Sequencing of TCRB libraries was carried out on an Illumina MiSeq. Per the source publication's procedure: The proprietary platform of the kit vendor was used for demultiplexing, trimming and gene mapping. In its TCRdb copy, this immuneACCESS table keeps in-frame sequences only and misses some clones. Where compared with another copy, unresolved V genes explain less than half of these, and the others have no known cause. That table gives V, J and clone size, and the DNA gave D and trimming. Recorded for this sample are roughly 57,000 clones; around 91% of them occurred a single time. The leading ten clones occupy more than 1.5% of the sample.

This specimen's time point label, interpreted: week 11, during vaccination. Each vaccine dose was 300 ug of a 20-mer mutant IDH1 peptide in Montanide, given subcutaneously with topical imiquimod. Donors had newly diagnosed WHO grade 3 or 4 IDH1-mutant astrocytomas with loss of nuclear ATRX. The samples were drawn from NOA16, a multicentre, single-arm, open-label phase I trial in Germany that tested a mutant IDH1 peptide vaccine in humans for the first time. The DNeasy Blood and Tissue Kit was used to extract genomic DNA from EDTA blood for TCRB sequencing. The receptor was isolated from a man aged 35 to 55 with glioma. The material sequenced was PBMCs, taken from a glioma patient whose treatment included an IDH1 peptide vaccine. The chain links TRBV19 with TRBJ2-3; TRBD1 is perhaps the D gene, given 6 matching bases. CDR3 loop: CASSSGDTLGTQYF. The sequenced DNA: TGTGCCAGTAGTTCCGGGGACACCCTAGGAACGCAGTATTTT.